What follows are 30 T cell receptor beta chains derived from one specimen sequenced in a study of T cell clonality in common variable immunodeficiency. Their antigens remain unidentified. Whole-study findings and limits: Fewer deletions and N-nucleotide insertions were reportedly seen in common variable immunodeficiency TCR beta sequences.

Sequencing was performed with immunoSEQ multiplex PCR; in TCRdb, only in-frame clones are kept and a portion is missing. This record lists 25,000 to 35,000 clones, none seen once only, and the top ten clones contain 3.2%. Material for sequencing was peripheral blood mononuclear cells. The receptors shown here come from a human donor with common variable immunodeficiency.

About this clone itself: The read ends 3 residues early relative to the CDR3; the germline J gene fills the gap. The rearrangement joins TRBV2 to TRBJ2-1, with 12 bases matching TRBD2. The CDR3 consists of 15 residues. Germline values: CDR1 SNHLY, CDR2 FYNNEI. The V segment lost 3 bases and the J segment 7 bases; nucleotides outside the gene matches: 4. CDR3 protein: CASSEGLAGKNEQFF. CDR3 DNA (partial): TGTGCCAGCAGTGAGGGACTAGCGGGTAAAAATGAG.

Of note for this clone: The read falls 3 residues short of the CDR3 end, and the missing part is taken from the germline J gene. The chain is built from TRBV5-1 and TRBJ2-5; D gene uncertain. The CDR3 sequence is 16 residues long. V gave up 0 bases and J gave up 2 bases, with 14 bases separating them. Germline V gene sequence: CDR1 SGHRS, CDR2 YFSETQ. The sequenced CDR3 bases are TGCGCCAGCAGCTTGGCTGGAGCTGCGGCACAAGAGACC. Its protein is CASSLAGAAAQET. The CDR3 as a whole reads CASSLAGAAAQETQYF.

Comments on this clone: The read is 3 residues too short to cover the CDR3 end, so that end is filled in from the germline J gene. The V and J genes are TRBV20-1 and TRBJ1-2; no clear D. Germline assignment: CDR1 DFQATT and CDR2 SNEGSKA (reference sequence). This CDR3 has 13 residues. V lost 0 bases, J lost 4 bases, and 9 bases lay in between. CDR3 sequence reads: CSARDTEGYGYTF. CDR3 DNA (partial): TGCAGTGCTAGAGATACGGAGGGCTATGGC.

For this clone: The read finishes 3 residues shy of the CDR3 end, and the germline J gene is used to complete it. The chain recombines TRBV20-1 with TRBJ2-7, with 7 bases aligning to TRBD1. The germline gives CDR1 DFQATT, CDR2 SNEGSKA (reference sequence). Unmatched junction bases numbered 15, after V lost 0 bases and J lost 4 bases. This CDR3 spans 17 amino acids. The CDR3 spells CSARDPLQGFLTYEQYF. The sequenced part of the CDR3 DNA is TGCAGTGCTAGAGATCCCCTACAGGGGTTTTTAACGTACGAG.

With respect to this clone: Read coverage stops 3 residues before the CDR3 terminus; the germline J gene supplies the remainder. The rearrangement joins TRBV7-2 to TRBJ1-5; a possible D gene is TRBD1 (6 bases). Germline lookup yields CDR1 SGHTA and CDR2 FQGNSA. The CDR3 loop spans 15 amino acids. V was pared by 1 base and J by 6 bases, with 13 bases between. Here the CDR3 reads CASSLVGGQGQPQHF. CDR3 bases read: TGTGCCAGCAGCTTAGTCGGGGGGCAGGGTCAGCCC.

This clone turned up a few times. The CDR3 end lies 3 residues beyond the end of the read and is filled in from the germline J gene. This chain links TRBV5-4 with TRBJ2-7, with 12 bases identical to TRBD1. The germline CDR1 and CDR2 sequences are SGHNT and YYREEE (reference sequence). V lost 3 bases to trimming and J lost 6 bases; unmatched junction nucleotides: 4. The CDR3 has 14 residues. The CDR3: CASSSGTGGGEQYF. The DNA read from the CDR3 is TGTGCCAGCAGCTCCGGGACAGGGGGCGGCGAG.

Comments on this clone: The observed sequence ends 3 residues before the CDR3 terminus, with the missing tail filled in from the germline J gene. Other DNA variants within this sample encode the same CDR3. The chain combines TRBV6-7 with TRBJ1-5; 7 nucleotides line up with TRBD1. TRBV6-7 belongs to the ORF category, with a function that is uncertain. Germline trimming cut 7 bases from V and 2 bases from J; bases unmatched to any gene: 20. CDR3 length: 19 residues. The CDR3 DNA, read in part, is TGTGCCAGCACTAACCGGACAGAAGTGACGAGGGGGCGCAATCAGCCC. The encoded protein is CASTNRTEVTRGRNQP. The full CDR3 reads CASTNRTEVTRGRNQPQHF.

This clone was counted at least ten times. With the read ending 3 residues before the CDR3 end, the germline J gene is used to fill in that end. This rearrangement joins TRBV2 to TRBJ2-3; D not resolved. CDR1 and CDR2 from the germline V gene are SNHLY and FYNNEI. Trimming took 2 bases from V and 2 from J, leaving 5 bases between them. The CDR3 has 13 residues. The DNA read from the CDR3 is TGTGCCAGCAGTGAACAGTTCACAGATACG. Amino acid sequence: CASSEQFTDT. The entire CDR3 protein is CASSEQFTDTQYF.

Sample share makes this clone medium-sized. The CDR3 goes on 3 residues after the read ends, and that part is filled in from the germline J gene. V usage is TRBV29-1 and J usage is TRBJ2-5; D might be TRBD2 (6 bases). The V end lost 6 bases, the J end lost 5 bases, and 13 bases lay between the germline ends. CDR3 size: 12 residues. Germline loops: CDR1 SQVTM, CDR2 ANQGSEA. CDR3: CSVSQGLETQYF. CDR3 DNA (partial): TGCAGCGTCTCGCAGGGACTCGAGACC.

Ten or more counts support this clone. The read terminates 3 residues before the CDR3 end, so the remaining end is supplied by the germline J gene. The chain recombines TRBV30 with TRBJ2-1, with 9 bases identical to TRBD2. Germline CDR1 and CDR2: GTSNPN and SVGIG (reference sequence). The CDR3 contains 15 residues. With V trimmed by 0 bases and J by 9 bases, 9 bases remained unmatched. The CDR3 is CAWSVPLAGTIEQFF. CDR3 DNA (partial): TGTGCCTGGAGTGTCCCCCTAGCGGGAACGATTGAG.

This clone has at least ten counts. The read ends 3 residues before the CDR3 terminus; that terminus is restored from the germline J gene. The gene calls are TRBV30 and TRBJ1-4; TRBD1 matches at 9 bases. The CDR3 has 15 residues. CDR1 GTSNPN and CDR2 SVGIG come from the germline V gene (reference sequence). V gave up 5 bases and J gave up 7 bases; unmatched junction bases: 11. CDR3 amino acids: CAWLDRGRVGEKLFF. The DNA read from the CDR3 is TGTGCCTGGTTGGACAGGGGTCGAGTCGGTGAAAAA. Together with reference TRBV30 and TRBJ1-4, the CDR3 gives the full variable domain: SQTIHQWPATLVQPVGSPLSLECTVEGTSNPNLYWYRQAAGRGLQLLFYSVGIGQISSEVPQNLSASRPQDRQFILSSKKLLLSDSGFYLCAWLDRGRVGEKLFFGSGTQLSVL.

This clone was recorded many times. The CDR3 end is not reached by the read, which stops 3 residues before it; the germline J gene fills it in. V and J are TRBV19 and TRBJ1-1; D possibly corresponds to TRBD1 (6 bases). This CDR3 comprises 12 residues. CDR1 is LNHDA, CDR2 SQIVND, per germline (reference sequence). The covered CDR3 bases are TGTGCCACAGCGATACAGGGTACCGAA. Its protein is CATAIQGTE. The entire CDR3 sequence reads CATAIQGTEAFF. The whole variable domain, remainder taken from reference TRBV19 and TRBJ1-1, is DGGITQSPKYLFRKEGQNVTLSCEQNLNHDAMYWYRQDPGQGLRLIYYSQIVNDFQKGDIAEGYSVSREKKESFPLTVTSAQKNPTAFYLCATAIQGTEAFFGQGTRLTVV.

The CDR3 region is CASSRGRGSPNSYEQYF. CDR3 DNA, as far as it was read: TGTGCCAGCAGCCGCGGCAGGGGATCGCCCAACTCCTACGAG. J is TRBJ2-7 and V is TRBV7-6, with D possibly being TRBD1 (6 bases). Read coverage stops 3 residues before the CDR3 terminus; the germline J gene supplies the remainder. CDR3 length: 17 amino acids. The V gene's germline CDR1 is SGHVS and CDR2 FNYEAQ. With 5 bases removed from V and 0 bases from J, the gap between germline ends came to 20 bases.

This clone was counted ten times or more. The CDR3 end is not reached by the read, which stops 3 residues before it; the germline J gene fills it in. The chain is built from TRBV29-1 and TRBJ1-5; TRBD1 is a possible D gene (5 bases). The CDR3 covers 13 residues. V gave up 4 bases and J gave up 3 bases, with 10 bases separating them. The germline CDR1 and CDR2 sequences are SQVTM and ANQGSEA. The DNA read from the CDR3 is TGCAGCGTTGGAGGGGCGGACAATCAGCCC. The encoded protein is CSVGGADNQP. The whole CDR3 sequence reads CSVGGADNQPQHF.

This clone was counted many times. Sequencing ends 3 residues short of the CDR3 end; the germline J gene provides the rest. This chain connects TRBV7-6 to TRBJ2-2, with 7 bases aligning to TRBD1. The ends lost 2 bases at V and 6 bases at J; junction bases unmatched: 3. This CDR3 is built from 14 residues. Germline CDR1 reads SGHVS; CDR2 reads FNYEAQ. The CDR3 is CASSLQGVAGELFF. The part of the CDR3 DNA that was read is TGTGCCAGCAGCTTACAGGGGGTTGCCGGGGAG.

As to this clone: The read is 3 residues too short to cover the CDR3 end, so that end is filled in from the germline J gene. V is TRBV11-3 and J is TRBJ2-5; possibly TRBD1 for D (5 bases). CDR1 and CDR2 from the germline V gene are SGHNT and YENEEA. V was shortened by 5 bases and J by 1 base, with 11 bases between the two germline ends. The CDR3 length is 14 residues. The DNA read from the CDR3 is TGTGCCAGCAGCCAGGGCTTTGTCCAAGAGACC. This encodes CASSQGFVQET. The CDR3 in its entirety is CASSQGFVQETQYF.

The CDR3 sequence is CASRTTGAVTEAFF. CDR3 bases read: TGTGCCAGCAGAACGACAGGGGCGGTGACTGAA. The rearrangement uses TRBV11-2 and TRBJ1-1, with TRBD1 identical over 8 bases. The read finishes 3 residues shy of the CDR3 end, and the germline J gene is used to complete it. Germline CDR1 is SGHAT and CDR2 is FQNNGV. The V gene end was trimmed by 6 bases and the J gene end by 5 bases; junction bases not matched to a gene: 8. CDR3 size: 14 residues.

This clone qualifies as medium-sized. The read finishes 3 residues shy of the CDR3 end, and the germline J gene is used to complete it. J is TRBJ2-3 and V is TRBV5-4, with D unclear. There are 14 residues in the CDR3. Germline V gives CDR1 SGHNT, CDR2 YYREEE (reference sequence). Trimming stripped 4 bases from V and 0 bases from J, with 9 bases between. CDR3 DNA (partial): TGTGCCAGCAGCAACCAGGCTAGCACAGATACG. It codes for CASSNQASTDT. The CDR3 as a whole reads CASSNQASTDTQYF.

In its sample, this clone is medium-sized (0.01 to 0.1%). The read ends 3 residues shy of where the CDR3 ends; the end is completed using the germline J gene. The chain couples TRBV30 to TRBJ1-1, with no clear D. The CDR3 loop spans 14 amino acids. The ends were cut back, 1 base at V and 1 base at J, with 10 bases in the middle. Germline V lookup: CDR1 GTSNPN, CDR2 SVGIG (reference sequence). Incomplete CDR3 DNA: TGTGCCTGGAGTGAAGGCAATCCGAACACTGAA. It translates to CAWSEGNPNTE. The entire CDR3 reads CAWSEGNPNTEAFF.

In the case of this clone: The read halts 3 residues ahead of the CDR3 end, with the missing end drawn from the germline J gene. The gene calls are TRBV7-9 and TRBJ2-1; unclear D gene. The CDR3 consists of 12 residues. The V gene's germline CDR1 is SEHNR and CDR2 FQNEAQ (reference sequence). Deletions cut 5 bases from V and 9 bases from J, with 11 bases between. The CDR3 protein is CASSPSTGEQFF. The CDR3 DNA, read in part, is TGTGCCAGCAGCCCAAGTACCGGTGAG. The full variable domain, its missing parts supplied by reference TRBV7-9 and TRBJ2-1, is DTGVSQNPRHKITKRGQNVTFRCDPISEHNRLYWYRQTLGQGPEFLTYFQNEAQLEKSRLLSDRFSAERPKGSFSTLEIQRTEQGDSAMYLCASSPSTGEQFFGPGTRLTVL.

Comment on this clone: The read is 3 residues too short to cover the CDR3 end, so that end is filled in from the germline J gene. The V gene is TRBV6-1, the J gene TRBJ1-6; 7 nucleotides match TRBD1. V shed 4 bases and J 7 bases; nucleotides not matched to a gene: 4. Germline V CDR1 and CDR2: MNHNS, SASEGT. This CDR3 is built from 14 residues. CDR3 in amino acids: CASSGLGQNSPLHF. The CDR3 bases that were read are TGTGCCAGCAGTGGCCTGGGACAGAATTCACCC.

This clone occurred a few times. The read is 3 residues too short to cover the CDR3 end, so that end is filled in from the germline J gene. The sample carries other DNA sequences with the same CDR3. The chain combines TRBV2 with TRBJ2-7, with no clear D. V lost 2 bases to trimming and J lost 0 bases, with 8 bases between them. The CDR3 is made up of 14 amino acids. The germline gives CDR1 SNHLY, CDR2 FYNNEI. CDR3 DNA, as far as it was read: TGTGCCAGCAGTGAAAGGTTATCCTCCTACGAG. Its protein product is CASSERLSSYE. Given in full, the CDR3 is CASSERLSSYEQYF.

The table lists this clone with many counts. The read terminates 3 residues before the CDR3 end, so the remaining end is supplied by the germline J gene. The V gene is TRBV19, the J gene TRBJ1-2; the D is unclear. The CDR3 extends over 11 amino acids. V shed 6 bases and J shed 5 bases, with 7 bases lying between them. Germline CDR1 and CDR2: LNHDA and SQIVND (reference sequence). The part of the CDR3 DNA that was read is TGTGCCAGTAGCCAACTTTATGGC. Encoded protein: CASSQLYG. The full CDR3 is CASSQLYGYTF.

Many counts were recorded for this clone. Read data end 3 residues before the CDR3 end; the end is taken from the germline J gene. The chain combines TRBV7-3 with TRBJ2-1; 9 bases match TRBD2. Germline CDR1 reads SGHTA; CDR2 reads FQGTGA. CDR3 size: 15 residues. The V gene end was trimmed by 5 bases and the J gene end by 7 bases; junction bases not matched to a gene: 9. CDR3 amino acids: CASSTIAGDFNEQFF. The part of the CDR3 DNA that was read is TGTGCCAGCAGCACCATAGCGGGAGATTTTAATGAG.

This clone showed up many times. The read falls 3 residues short of the CDR3 end, and the missing part is taken from the germline J gene. The chain couples TRBV20-1 to TRBJ1-6; no firm D call. The CDR3 extends over 14 amino acids. The ends were cut back, 3 bases at V and 9 bases at J, with 15 bases in the middle. Germline V gene sequence: CDR1 DFQATT, CDR2 SNEGSKA (reference sequence). Here the CDR3 reads CSASSNIKRSPLHF. The sequenced CDR3 bases are TGCAGTGCTAGTTCGAACATCAAACGTTCACCC.

This clone was counted at least ten times. The sequenced fragment ends 3 residues before the CDR3 boundary, so the rest is inferred from the germline J gene. The chain couples TRBV2 to TRBJ2-4; D unresolved. V was shortened by 10 bases and J by 5 bases, with 9 bases between the two germline ends. Germline V gives CDR1 SNHLY, CDR2 FYNNEI. The CDR3 covers 11 residues. The CDR3 sequence is CATSVENIQYF. The covered CDR3 bases are TGTGCCACGTCAGTTGAAAACATT.

In regard to this clone: The CDR3 is cut off 3 residues early in the read; its end comes from the germline J gene. This chain connects TRBV18 to TRBJ1-5, with 11 bases identical to TRBD1. In germline, CDR1 is KGHSH, CDR2 LQKENI. The J segment lost 4 bases and the V segment lost 2 bases, leaving 4 bases of the junction unmatched. CDR3 length: 16 residues. CDR3 sequence: CASSPGQGAPNQPQHF. CDR3 bases read: TGTGCCAGCTCACCAGGACAGGGGGCCCCTAATCAGCCC.

This clone was picked up many times. Coverage ceases 3 residues before the CDR3 finishes, and the germline J gene fills in the end. This chain joins TRBV4-1 and TRBJ2-1, with a possible D match to TRBD1 (6 bases). Germline V gene sequence: CDR1 MGHRA, CDR2 YSYEKL. The CDR3 contains 17 residues. Trimming took 4 bases from V and 5 from J, leaving 21 bases between them. The CDR3 sequence: CASSLQARQAGDNEQFF. CDR3 DNA, as far as it was read: TGCGCCAGCAGCCTCCAAGCTCGACAGGCCGGGGACAATGAG.

This clone was detected a few times. Sequencing ends 3 residues short of the CDR3 end; the germline J gene provides the rest. V usage is TRBV20-1 and J usage is TRBJ1-1; 8 bases map to TRBD1. Germline CDR1 reads DFQATT; CDR2 reads SNEGSKA (reference sequence). The CDR3 is 14 amino acids. V was clipped by 2 bases and J by 4 bases; unmatched bases: 6. CDR3 region: CSARTGQGGTEAFF. The DNA read from the CDR3 is TGCAGTGCTAGAACCGGACAGGGTGGCACTGAA.

The sample holds a few counts of this clone. The read terminates 3 residues ahead of where the CDR3 ends, so the germline J gene completes it. The rearrangement links TRBV5-6 to TRBJ2-1; D ambiguous. Trimming took 0 bases from V and 5 from J, leaving 6 bases between them. CDR1 and CDR2 from the germline V gene are SGHDT and YYEEEE. CDR3 length: 13 residues. The CDR3: CASSLAGDNEQFF. The sequenced part of the CDR3 DNA is TGTGCCAGCAGCTTGGCAGGAGACAATGAG. Together with reference TRBV5-6 and TRBJ2-1, the CDR3 gives the full variable domain: DAGVTQSPTHLIKTRGQQVTLRCSPKSGHDTVSWYQQALGQGPQFIFQYYEEEERQRGNFPDRFSGHQFPNYSSELNVNALLLGDSALYLCASSLAGDNEQFFGPGTRLTVL.